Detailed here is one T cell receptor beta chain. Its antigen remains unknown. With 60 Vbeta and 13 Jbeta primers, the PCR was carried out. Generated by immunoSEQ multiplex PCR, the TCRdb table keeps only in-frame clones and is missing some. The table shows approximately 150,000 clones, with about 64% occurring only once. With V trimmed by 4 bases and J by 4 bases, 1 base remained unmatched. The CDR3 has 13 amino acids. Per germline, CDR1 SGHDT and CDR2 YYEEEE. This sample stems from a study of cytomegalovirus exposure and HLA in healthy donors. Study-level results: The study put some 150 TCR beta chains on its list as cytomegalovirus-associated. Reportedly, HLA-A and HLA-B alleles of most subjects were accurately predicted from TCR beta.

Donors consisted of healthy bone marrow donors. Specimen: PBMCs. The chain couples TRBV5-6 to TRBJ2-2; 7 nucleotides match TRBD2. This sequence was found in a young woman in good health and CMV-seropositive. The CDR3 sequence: CASSRGVTGELFF. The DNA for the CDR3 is TGTGCCAGCAGCCGGGGGGTCACCGGGGAGCTGTTTTTT.